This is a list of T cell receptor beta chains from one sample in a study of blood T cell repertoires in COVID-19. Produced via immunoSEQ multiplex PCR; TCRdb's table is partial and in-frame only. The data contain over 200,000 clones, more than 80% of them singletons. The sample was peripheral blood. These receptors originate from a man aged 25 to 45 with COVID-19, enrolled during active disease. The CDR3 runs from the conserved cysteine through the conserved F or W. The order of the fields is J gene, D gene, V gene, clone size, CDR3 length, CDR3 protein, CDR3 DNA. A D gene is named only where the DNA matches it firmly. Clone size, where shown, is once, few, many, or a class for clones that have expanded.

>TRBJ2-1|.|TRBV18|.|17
CASSPSIKGENLNEQFF
TGTGCCAGCTCACCTTCGATCAAGGGGGAAAATCTCAATGAGCAGTTCTTC
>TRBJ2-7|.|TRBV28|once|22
CASSGLPYFGPSTEGGSYEQYF
TGTGCCAGCAGCGGGCTTCCTTATTTTGGGCCCTCTACGGAGGGAGGCTCCTACGAGCAGTACTTC
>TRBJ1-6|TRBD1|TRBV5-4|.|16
CASSSQGGQLNSPLHF
TGTGCCAGCAGCTCGCAGGGGGGACAGCTTAATTCACCCCTCCACTTT
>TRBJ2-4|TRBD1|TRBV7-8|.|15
CASSLLGQIKNIQYF
TGTGCCAGCAGCTTATTGGGACAGATCAAAAACATTCAGTACTTC
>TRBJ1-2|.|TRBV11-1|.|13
CASSHREGTGYTF
TGTGCCAGCAGCCACCGGGAGGGTACGGGCTACACCTTC
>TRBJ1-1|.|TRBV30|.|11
CASLGALKAFF
TGTGCCTCCCTTGGGGCCCTAAAAGCTTTCTTT
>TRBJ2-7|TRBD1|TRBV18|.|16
CASSPPSGTVSYEQYF
TGTGCCAGCTCACCACCTTCCGGGACAGTCTCCTACGAGCAGTACTTC
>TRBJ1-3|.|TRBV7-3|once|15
CASSSTGSSGNTIYF
TGTGCCAGCAGTTCCACAGGGAGCTCTGGAAACACCATATATTTT
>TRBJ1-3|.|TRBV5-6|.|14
CASSLGGSGNTIYF
TGTGCCAGCAGCTTGGGAGGGTCCGGAAACACCATATATTTT
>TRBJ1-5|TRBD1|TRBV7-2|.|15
CASSWRTGLNQPQHF
TGTGCCAGCAGCTGGCGGACAGGATTAAATCAGCCCCAGCATTTT
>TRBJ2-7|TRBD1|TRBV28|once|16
CASSMTLGTGVLEQYF
TGTGCCAGCAGCATGACCCTCGGGACAGGGGTTTTGGAGCAGTACTTC
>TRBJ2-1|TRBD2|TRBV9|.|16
CASSVDGLAEYNEQFF
TGTGCCAGCAGCGTAGATGGACTAGCTGAGTACAATGAGCAGTTCTTC
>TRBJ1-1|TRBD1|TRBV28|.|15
CASSQEGARNTEAFF
TGTGCCAGCAGTCAAGAGGGGGCGCGGAACACTGAAGCTTTCTTT
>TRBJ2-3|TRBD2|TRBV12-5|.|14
CASHLAGGPDTQYF
TGTGCTAGTCACCTAGCGGGGGGACCAGATACGCAGTATTTT
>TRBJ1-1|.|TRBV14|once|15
CASSQVSVLNTEAFF
TGTGCCAGCAGCCAAGTTTCCGTCCTAAACACTGAAGCTTTCTTT
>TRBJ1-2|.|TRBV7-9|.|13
CASSLGQSLGYTF
TGTGCCAGCAGCTTAGGGCAGTCTCTTGGCTACACCTTC
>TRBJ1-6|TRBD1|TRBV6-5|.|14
CASSYSTGSSPLHF
TGTGCCAGCAGTTACTCGACAGGGTCCTCACCCCTCCACTTT
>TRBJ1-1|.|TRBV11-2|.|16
CASSRAGGALGTEAFF
TGTGCCAGCAGCAGGGCGGGGGGGGCCCTGGGAACTGAAGCTTTCTTT
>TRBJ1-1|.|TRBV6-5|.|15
CASSYNQQGNTEAFF
TGTGCCAGCAGTTATAACCAACAGGGAAACACTGAAGCTTTCTTT
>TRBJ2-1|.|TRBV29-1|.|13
CSVARTTNNEQFF
TGCAGCGTTGCGAGGACTACCAACAATGAGCAGTTCTTC
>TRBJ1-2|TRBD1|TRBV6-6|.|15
CASSYFGTGGDGYTF
TGTGCCAGCAGTTACTTTGGGACAGGGGGCGATGGCTACACCTTC
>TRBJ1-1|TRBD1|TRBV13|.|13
CASSPEQGREAFF
TGTGCCAGCAGCCCCGAACAGGGGCGGGAAGCTTTCTTT
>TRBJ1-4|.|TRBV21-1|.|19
CASSRGQGALSLDNEKLFF
TGTGCCAGCAGCAGGGGACAGGGGGCGCTTAGTTTAGATAATGAAAAACTGTTTTTT
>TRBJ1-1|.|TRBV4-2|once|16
CASSQGMEGMNTEAFF
TGTGCCAGCAGCCAAGGGATGGAGGGAATGAACACTGAAGCTTTCTTT
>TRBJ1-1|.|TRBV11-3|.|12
CASSHSGTEAFF
TGTGCCAGCAGCCACTCCGGGACTGAAGCTTTCTTT
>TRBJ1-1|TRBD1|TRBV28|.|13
CASRQGIDTEAFF
TGTGCCAGCCGACAGGGGATCGACACTGAAGCTTTCTTT
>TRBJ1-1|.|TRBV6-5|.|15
CASSYSPGGGTEAFF
TGTGCCAGCAGTTACTCCCCGGGAGGGGGCACTGAAGCTTTCTTT
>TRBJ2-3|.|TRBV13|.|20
CASSLDRLTSWGHPPNTQYF
TGTGCCAGCAGCTTAGATCGGCTCACTAGTTGGGGACATCCGCCTAATACGCAGTATTTT